What follows are 30 T cell receptor beta chains derived from one specimen sequenced in a study of regulatory T cells in long-lasting Graves disease. Building the TCR beta libraries relied on iRepertoire HTBI primers, and CDR3 regions underwent Arm-PCR. TCRdb redid the calling of the multiplex PCR reads with MiXCR, one entry per CDR3 protein. Among under 300,000 distinct CDR3 sequences listed, 15% to 20% were seen once. The time point: newly diagnosed GD, antithyroid drugs for less than 3 months. From RNA extracted from PBMCs, the TCR library was made. The material was peripheral blood mononuclear cells (PBMCs), obtained at new diagnosis, from a patient treated with antithyroid drugs. These receptors were taken from a female donor with Graves disease.

The gene calls are TRBV6-2 or TRBV6-3 and TRBJ2-3, with 11 bases matching TRBD1. The junction had 4 bases not matched to a gene; V was cut back by 7 bases and J by 4 bases. The CDR3 has 14 amino acids. Germline CDR1 reads MNHEY; CDR2 reads SVGEGT. CDR3 coding DNA: TGTGCCAGCACCTGGACAGGGGGCGCAGATACGCAGTATTTT. Translating gives CASTWTGGADTQYF.

This clonotype was detected only a few times. Likely a read error: the CDR3 ends without its conserved phenylalanine or tryptophan. The CDR3: CSVEDVLGSLFLNNEQFS. The CDR3 nucleotides read TGCAGCGTTGAGGATGTGTTGGGCAGTCTTTTTCTAAACAATGAGCAGTTCTCC. The chain is built from TRBV29-1 and TRBJ2-1; D unclear. From germline, CDR1 is SQVTM and CDR2 ANQGSEA. The CDR3 is made up of 18 amino acids. Trimming pared 3 bases from V and 5 bases from J, leaving 26 bases between.

This clonotype occurred many times. The rearrangement joins TRBV9 to TRBJ2-7; 9 nucleotides match TRBD2. Per germline, CDR1 SGDLS and CDR2 YYNGEE. The CDR3 contains 15 residues. V dropped 4 bases and J dropped 5; count of bases not matched to a gene: 10. In DNA, the CDR3 is TGTGCCAGCAGCCCCACCCGCGGGGGGGAGCACGAGCAGTACTTC. It encodes CASSPTRGGEHEQYF.

About this clonotype itself: A far larger clone is just one base off, so this is likely a read error. No conserved phenylalanine or tryptophan is present at the end of the CDR3, so a read error is the likely explanation. The genes are TRBV7-9 and TRBJ1-1, with D perhaps matching TRBD1 (5 bases). Germline V gene data show CDR1 as SEHNR and CDR2 as FQNEAQ (reference sequence). With 1 base removed from V and 7 bases from J, the gap between germline ends came to 13 bases. The CDR3 length is 14 residues. CDR3 region: CASSLVAQGGEAFI. The CDR3 nucleotides read TGTGCCAGCAGCTTAGTGGCCCAGGGTGGTGAAGCTTTCATT.

This clonotype was detected ten times or more. The J gene is TRBJ2-1, the V gene TRBV19; D not certain. Germline loops: CDR1 LNHDA, CDR2 SQIVND (reference sequence). Trimming took 2 bases from V and 4 from J, leaving 9 bases between them. The CDR3 length is 14 residues. The CDR3 sequence is CASSIFGAYNEQFF. The CDR3 DNA is TGTGCCAGTAGTATATTCGGCGCGTACAATGAGCAGTTCTTC.

This clonotype was seen ten or more times. The rearrangement joins TRBV11-2 to TRBJ2-3; maybe TRBD1 (5 bases). The assigned J gene may be wrong: the sequence end matches TRBJ1-1 better. The length of the CDR3 is 18 residues. Germline V gene lookup returns CDR1 SGHAT and CDR2 FQNNGV. The CDR3 loop is CASSSWARPGRVRGEAFF. The CDR3 DNA reads as TGTGCCAGCAGCTCCTGGGCCCGCCCGGGACGGGTGAGGGGAGAAGCTTTCTTT.

V and J are TRBV29-1 and TRBJ2-7; a possible D gene is TRBD2 (6 bases). Germline V gene data show CDR1 as SQVTM and CDR2 as ANQGSEA. The ends were cut back, 6 bases at V and 0 bases at J, with 18 bases in the middle. CDR3 size: 15 residues. CDR3 in amino acids: CSVAGGLRSSYEQYF. The DNA for the CDR3 is TGCAGCGTCGCCGGGGGACTCCGGAGCTCCTACGAGCAGTACTTC.

This clonotype was seen repeatedly, ten times or more. This rearrangement joins TRBV20-1 to TRBJ2-7, with a tentative D call TRBD2 (5 bases). Germline V gene data show CDR1 as DFQATT and CDR2 as SNEGSKA (reference sequence). The length of the CDR3 is 14 residues. Trimming left V 6 bases short and J 3 bases short, with 18 bases between. The CDR3 loop reads CSADGGSLHYEQYF. In DNA form, the CDR3 reads TGCAGTGCCGACGGTGGGAGCCTCCACTACGAGCAGTACTTC.

This clonotype was detected ten times or more. The genes are TRBV7-9 and TRBJ2-7; 8 bases are a match to TRBD1. Germline assignment: CDR1 SEHNR and CDR2 FQNEAQ (reference sequence). The CDR3 totals 17 residues. V was pared by 4 bases and J by 2 bases, with 13 bases of the junction left unmatched. CDR3 sequence reads: CASSSRSGQGDPYEQYF. The DNA of the CDR3 is TGTGCCAGCAGCTCTCGCTCCGGACAGGGAGACCCCTACGAGCAGTACTTC.

This chain joins TRBV5-8 and TRBJ2-7; D is perhaps TRBD2 (5 bases). V lost 1 base to trimming and J lost 2 bases, with 10 bases between them. This CDR3 region has 14 residues. CDR1 is SGHTS, CDR2 YDEGEE, per germline. The CDR3 region has the DNA TGTGCCAGCAGCTTGCCTCCGGGAACCTACGAGCAGTACTTC. Translation: CASSLPPGTYEQYF. The whole variable domain, remainder taken from reference TRBV5-8 and TRBJ2-7, is EAGVTQSPTHLIKTRGQQATLRCSPISGHTSVYWYQQALGLGLQFLLWYDEGEERNRGNFPPRFSGRQFPNYSSELNVNALELEDSALYLCASSLPPGTYEQYFGPGTRLTVT.

This clonotype has only a few counts. This chain uses TRBV7-9 with TRBJ2-2; D not resolved. This CDR3 comprises 12 residues. From germline, CDR1 is SEHNR and CDR2 FQNEAQ (reference sequence). Trimming removed 6 bases at V and 5 bases at J, with 7 bases between. This chain's CDR3 is CASSHNTGELFF. The CDR3 DNA reads as TGTGCCAGCAGTCATAATACCGGGGAGCTGTTTTTT.

This clonotype has a single count. This sequence joins TRBV24-1 and TRBJ2-2, with 12 positions matching TRBD2. The length of the CDR3 is 18 residues. With V trimmed by 4 bases and J by 1 base, 6 bases remained unmatched. In germline, CDR1 is KGHDR, CDR2 SFDVKD. CDR3 coding DNA: TGTGCCACCAGTGAACCGTGGACTAGCGGGGAGAACACCGGGGAGCTGTTTTTT. It encodes CATSEPWTSGENTGELFF.

The chain uses TRBV5-1 and TRBJ1-1; D not certain. Germline V lookup: CDR1 SGHRS, CDR2 YFSETQ. V was shortened by 2 bases and J by 1 base, with 12 bases between the two germline ends. CDR3 length equals 15 residues. The CDR3 region is CASSFGIRSNTEAFF. For the CDR3, the DNA is TGCGCCAGCAGCTTCGGAATACGATCGAACACTGAAGCTTTCTTT.

This chain uses TRBV4-1 with TRBJ2-3; the D gene is possibly TRBD2 (6 bases). The CDR3 has 15 residues. The V end lost 1 base, the J end lost 4 bases, and 12 bases lay between the germline ends. Germline CDR1 reads MGHRA; CDR2 reads YSYEKL. CDR3 bases: TGCGCCAGCAGCCAAGGAGCGGGCGGATCAGATACGCAGTATTTT. It codes for CASSQGAGGSDTQYF.

This clonotype was seen ten or more times. The gene calls are TRBV6-2 or TRBV6-3 and TRBJ2-1; 8 bases agree with TRBD1. Per germline, CDR1 MNHEY and CDR2 SVGEGT. V was clipped by 6 bases and J by 8 bases; unmatched bases: 12. CDR3 length equals 15 residues. CDR3 sequence (DNA): TGTGCCAGCAGCCCCCAGGGGGCAGGGGGAGATGAGCAGTTCTTC. Residues: CASSPQGAGGDEQFF.

In this sample, this clonotype turned up a few times. CDR3 sequence (DNA): TGTGCCAGCACAAGACAGGGCCTATACACCGGGGAGCTGTTTTTT. Protein: CASTRQGLYTGELFF. This chain uses TRBV12-3 or TRBV12-4 with TRBJ2-2, with 7 bases aligning to TRBD1. There are 15 residues in the CDR3. V lost 7 bases to trimming and J lost 3 bases; unmatched junction nucleotides: 8.

J is TRBJ2-3 and V is TRBV11-2; 8 positions match TRBD1. This CDR3 is 16 amino acids long. The junction had 8 bases not matched to a gene; V was cut back by 5 bases and J by 1 base. In germline, CDR1 is SGHAT, CDR2 FQNNGV. This CDR3 is CASSDRQGPRTDTQYF. CDR3 bases: TGTGCCAGCAGCGATCGACAGGGGCCGCGCACAGATACGCAGTATTTT.

This clonotype came up many times. The V gene is TRBV6-2 or TRBV6-3, the J gene TRBJ1-6; TRBD1 might be the D (5 bases). Looked up from germline, CDR1 is MNHEY and CDR2 is SVGEGT. This CDR3 has 15 amino acids. The V and J ends lost 2 bases and 5 bases respectively, with 10 bases between them. CDR3 nucleotide sequence: TGTGCCAGCAGTTACCGAGGGACCGATAATTCACCCCTCCACTTT. This translates into CASSYRGTDNSPLHF.

A remark on this clonotype: Given a much more abundant clone one base away, this may be a read error. The chain uses TRBV18 and TRBJ2-1, with a tentative D call TRBD1 (8 bases). Trimming shortened V by 6 bases and J by 8 bases, and 14 bases separated the two germline ends. The CDR3 is 13 amino acids. Germline CDR1 reads KGHSH; CDR2 reads LQKENI. The CDR3 here is CASSHRGGYEQFF. As DNA, the CDR3 is TGTGCCAGCTCGCACAGGGGGGGCTATGAGCAGTTCTTC.

The chain joins TRBV20-1 to TRBJ2-1; perhaps TRBD1 as D (7 bases). The V end lost 1 base, the J end lost 9 bases, and 19 bases lay between the germline ends. This CDR3 spans 15 amino acids. Germline-derived CDR1 and CDR2 are DFQATT and SNEGSKA (reference sequence). DNA of the CDR3: TGCAGTGCTAGAGGAAGGAGGGCAGGGGGTCGTGAGCAGTTCTTC. Translated, it gives CSARGRRAGGREQFF.

This clonotype showed up many times. The V call is TRBV6-2 or TRBV6-3, the J call TRBJ2-3; either TRBD1 or TRBD2 may fit D (5 bases each). V was clipped by 5 bases and J by 1 base, with 10 bases between them. The CDR3 loop spans 14 amino acids. Germline V gene data show CDR1 as MNHEY and CDR2 as SVGEGT. Here the CDR3 DNA reads TGTGCCAGCAGTGCGGGCAGGGGCACAGATACGCAGTATTTT. This codes for CASSAGRGTDTQYF.

This clonotype showed up just a few times. A much larger clone lies a single base off, so this may be a read error. The rearrangement uses TRBV2 and TRBJ2-3; D is perhaps TRBD1 or TRBD2 (5 bases each). Per germline, CDR1 SNHLY and CDR2 FYNNEI. This CDR3 has 14 amino acids. Trimming pared 5 bases from V and 2 bases from J, leaving 11 bases between. The CDR3 DNA sequence: TGTGCCAGCAGTTGCAGGGAGTACACAGATACGCAGTATTTT. Translation gives CASSCREYTDTQYF.

This clonotype occurred many times. This chain connects TRBV24-1 to TRBJ2-1; TRBD2 matches at 12 bases. Germline V gives CDR1 KGHDR, CDR2 SFDVKD. CDR3 length equals 17 residues. With 4 bases clipped from V and 1 base from J, the junction kept 4 bases outside the gene matches. The CDR3 DNA sequence: TGTGCCACCAGTGACTTGACTAGCGGGAGATCCTACAATGAGCAGTTCTTC. This encodes CATSDLTSGRSYNEQFF.

This clonotype was observed at least ten times. The genes are TRBV7-6 and TRBJ1-2, with 7 bases that match TRBD1. This CDR3 region has 17 residues. Germline-derived CDR1 and CDR2 are SGHVS and FNYEAQ. Trimming took 5 bases from V and 0 from J; bases not matched to a gene: 12. The CDR3 coding sequence is TGTGCCAGCAGCCCGCAACAGGGGCGACTAGCTAACTATGGCTACACCTTC. Residues: CASSPQQGRLANYGYTF.

This clonotype was recorded at least ten times. CDR3 protein: CAPRSSGANVLTF. CDR3 sequence (DNA): TGTGCCCCCCGCAGCTCTGGGGCCAACGTCCTGACTTTC. V gene TRBV24-1 combines with J gene TRBJ2-6; no clear D. Germline V gene sequence: CDR1 KGHDR, CDR2 SFDVKD. Trimming took 12 bases from V and 0 from J, leaving 8 bases between them. CDR3 length: 13 residues.

This clonotype was picked up many times. The DNA for the CDR3 is TGCAGTGCTACCTCCGGACTACTCAGCTCCTACGAGCAGTACTTC. It translates to CSATSGLLSSYEQYF. The chain couples TRBV20-1 to TRBJ2-7, with D possibly matching TRBD2 (6 bases). The CDR3 loop spans 15 amino acids. The germline V gene encodes CDR1 DFQATT and CDR2 SNEGSKA (reference sequence). V gave up 4 bases and J gave up 0 bases, with 16 bases separating them.

This clonotype showed up many times. The rearrangement joins TRBV7-9 to TRBJ2-5; 8 nucleotides line up with TRBD1. J lost 1 base, V lost 8 bases, and 3 bases had no gene match. The CDR3 consists of 13 residues. CDR1 is SEHNR and CDR2 is FQNEAQ in the germline V gene (reference sequence). CDR3 in amino acids: CASGTGVQETQYF. DNA for the CDR3: TGTGCCAGCGGGACAGGCGTCCAAGAGACCCAGTACTTC. Looking up the rest from reference TRBV7-9 and TRBJ2-5 gives the full variable domain: DTGVSQNPRHKITKRGQNVTFRCDPISEHNRLYWYRQTLGQGPEFLTYFQNEAQLEKSRLLSDRFSAERPKGSFSTLEIQRTEQGDSAMYLCASGTGVQETQYFGPGTRLLVL.

Many counts were recorded for this clonotype. The rearrangement links TRBV30 to TRBJ2-5; TRBD2 aligns across 10 bases. Germline V lookup: CDR1 GTSNPN, CDR2 SVGIG (reference sequence). This CDR3 comprises 15 residues. The V segment lost 0 bases and the J segment 1 base; nucleotides outside the gene matches: 2. CDR3 in DNA: TGTGCCTGGAGTGTACTAGCGGGGTTCCAAGAGACCCAGTACTTC. This sequence encodes CAWSVLAGFQETQYF.

This clonotype was seen repeatedly, ten times or more. This chain joins TRBV11-2 and TRBJ2-5; 9 nucleotides match TRBD2. The CDR3 loop spans 15 amino acids. The V gene end was trimmed by 1 base and the J gene end by 4 bases; junction bases not matched to a gene: 4. Per the germline V gene, CDR1 is SGHAT and CDR2 is FQNNGV. In DNA form, the CDR3 reads TGTGCCAGCAGCTTAGGGGCGGGAGGGGGAGAGACCCAGTACTTC. Translating it yields CASSLGAGGGETQYF.

This clonotype was counted many times. The chain links TRBV30 to TRBJ2-5; maybe TRBD1 (7 bases). The CDR3 contains 14 residues. V was trimmed by 2 bases and J by 2 bases, leaving 12 bases between them. Germline CDR1 is GTSNPN and CDR2 is SVGIG (reference sequence). The CDR3 here is CAWSPGGLQETQYF. Written as DNA, the CDR3 is TGTGCCTGGAGTCCAGGGGGGTTACAAGAGACCCAGTACTTC.